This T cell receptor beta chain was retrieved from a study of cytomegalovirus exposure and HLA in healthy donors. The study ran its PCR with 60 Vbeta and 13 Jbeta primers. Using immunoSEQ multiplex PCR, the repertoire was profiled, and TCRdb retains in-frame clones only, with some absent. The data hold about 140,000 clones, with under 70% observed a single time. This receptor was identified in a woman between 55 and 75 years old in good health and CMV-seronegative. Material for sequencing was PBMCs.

CDR3 loop: CASSYPSAGKAFF. The CDR3 nucleotides read TGTGCCAGCAGTTACCCGTCGGCAGGGAAAGCTTTCTTT. This chain uses TRBV6-5 with TRBJ1-1; D perhaps matches TRBD1 (5 bases). Germline CDR1 MNHEY, CDR2 SVGAGI. The CDR3 runs to 13 residues. V shed 2 bases and J shed 9 bases, with 13 bases lying between them.